This entry is about one T cell receptor beta chain. Antigen: not known. These data come from a study of cytomegalovirus exposure and HLA in healthy donors. The germline V gene has CDR1 SGHRS and CDR2 YFSETQ. This CDR3 has 14 amino acids. V dropped 0 bases and J dropped 9 bases, with 13 bases sitting between them. Primers included in the PCR were 60 Vbeta and 13 Jbeta primers. TCRdb keeps only in-frame clones here, not all; method: immunoSEQ multiplex PCR. Of approximately 100,000 clones listed, 55% to 80% are singletons. Whole-study results and caveats: Analysis was performed later, and it showed HLA-associated TCR beta chains to be more clonally expanded than equally common others. In vitro checks showed that a few CMV-associated chains really do target CMV antigens. A classifier reportedly called cytomegalovirus status with high sensitivity and specificity.

The receptor's source is a female donor in good health and CMV-seronegative. The rearrangement links TRBV5-1 to TRBJ2-1, with TRBD2 as a possible D gene (6 bases). Sequenced input: PBMCs. This CDR3 reads CASSLGGGIGEQFF. In DNA, the CDR3 is TGCGCCAGCAGCTTGGGGGGCGGGATAGGTGAGCAGTTCTTC.